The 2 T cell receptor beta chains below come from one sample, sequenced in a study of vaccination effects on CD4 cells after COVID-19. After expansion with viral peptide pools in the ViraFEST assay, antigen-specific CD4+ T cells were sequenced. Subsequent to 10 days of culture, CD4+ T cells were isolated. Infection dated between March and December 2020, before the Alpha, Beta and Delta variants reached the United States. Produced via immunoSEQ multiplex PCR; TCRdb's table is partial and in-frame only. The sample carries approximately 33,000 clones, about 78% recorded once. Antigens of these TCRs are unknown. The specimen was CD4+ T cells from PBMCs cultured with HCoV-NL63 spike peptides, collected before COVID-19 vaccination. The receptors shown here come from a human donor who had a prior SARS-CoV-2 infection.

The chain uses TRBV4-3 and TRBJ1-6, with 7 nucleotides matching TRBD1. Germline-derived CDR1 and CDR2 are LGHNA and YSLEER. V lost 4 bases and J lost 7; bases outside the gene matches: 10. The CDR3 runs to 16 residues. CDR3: CASSLDRLVANSPLHF. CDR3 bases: TGCGCCAGCAGCCTGGACAGGCTTGTTGCAAATTCACCCCTCCACTTT.

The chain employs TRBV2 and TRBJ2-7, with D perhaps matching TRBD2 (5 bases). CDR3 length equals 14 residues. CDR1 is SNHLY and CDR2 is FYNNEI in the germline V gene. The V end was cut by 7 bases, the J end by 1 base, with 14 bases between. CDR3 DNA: TGTGCCAGCACAACCCAGAGGGAATCCTACGAGCAGTACTTC. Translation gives CASTTQRESYEQYF.